This TCR beta chain was recorded in a study of cytomegalovirus exposure and HLA in healthy donors. Clones were sequenced by immunoSEQ multiplex PCR, and TCRdb holds only the in-frame ones, with some missing. The sample has roughly 140,000 clones; around 87% are singletons. CDR1 is SGHTA, CDR2 FQGNSA, per germline. The CDR3 covers 18 residues. The V gene lost 4 bases and the J gene lost 3 bases, with 25 bases spanning the gap. The sample consisted of PBMCs. V and J are TRBV7-2 and TRBJ2-7, with a possible D match to TRBD2 (6 bases). The receptor was derived from a man younger than 35 in good health and CMV-seropositive. CDR3 DNA: TGTGCCAGCAGCTCGCGCGGCCCTAGTGGCGGGATACGCTACGAGCAGTACTTC. It is translated as CASSSRGPSGGIRYEQYF.